Detailed here is one TCR beta chain. Trimming left V 6 bases short and J 0 bases short, with 12 bases between. Germline V gene sequence: CDR1 WSHSY, CDR2 SAAADI. The CDR3 has 14 residues. The sample belongs to a study of technical replicates of blood from a few donors. Clones were read by immunoSEQ multiplex PCR, and TCRdb kept only the in-frame ones, dropping some. This table holds around 75,000 clones, about 89% found once. The chain is built from TRBV10-2 and TRBJ2-7; weak D call: TRBD2 (5 bases). This TCR was sampled from a human donor in good health. What was sequenced was T cells isolated from PBMCs. The CDR3, as DNA: TGCGCCAGCAGGGTCAGTGGGAGCTCCTACGAGCAGTACTTC. It translates to CASRVSGSSYEQYF.